The source of this T cell receptor (beta chain) is a study of PD-L1 blockade in urothelial cancer (dated by TCRdb to about 2017). Study-level background: All patients started therapy around 2014 and received atezolizumab 1,200 mg intravenously every 3 weeks. About 85% of the 29 patients were males with bladder-origin urothelial cancer, and about 65% of the roughly 30 reported a prior smoking history. Patients had an ECOG performance status of 0 or 1 and had received between 0 and 3 prior chemotherapy regimens. Blood samples were analyzed at two time points: 3 weeks after treatment start (second dose) and 6 weeks after treatment start. Blood samples gave median yields of approximately 130,000 T cells and more than 80,000 unique TCRs, along with a median clonality of approximately 0.084. The study was an exploratory multi-omic analysis of somatic, immune and clinical correlates of response to PD-L1 blockade with atezolizumab in urothelial cancer. Pretreatment tumor samples, along with matched peripheral blood serially collected before and after atezolizumab treatment, were subjected to TCR sequencing. Durable clinical benefit meant progression-free survival longer than 6 months, and TCR features were also tested against progression-free and overall survival. Whole exome sequencing and RNA sequencing of pretreatment tumors were performed alongside TCR sequencing in the same patients. Roughly 10 patients reached durable clinical benefit, while some 21 patients did not. Pretreatment blood TCR-seq was available for about 27 patients, at least one posttreatment blood collection was obtained for some 24 patients, and tumor TCR-seq was available for some 24 patients.

With regard to this clone: The antigen it recognizes is unknown. No clone much larger than this one lies a single base away; base qualities are absent.

To estimate absolute template abundance from read counts, synthetic TCR analog templates were spiked into each PCR. Using the immunoSEQ assay, TCRbeta CDR3 regions were amplified from genomic DNA with bias-controlled V and J gene primers. Sequencing of rearranged TCRbeta segments was performed at approximately 20X coverage. In the source study's methods: Clustering was used to correct sequencing errors, and CDR3s were annotated against IMGT so that V, D and J genes could be assigned. Downstream analyses used only productive TCRbeta rearrangements, leaving out any out-of-frame or stop-codon sequences. Clonality was computed as one minus Shannon entropy normalized by the log of the number of unique productive sequences. Fisher's exact test with Benjamini-Hochberg correction, using a cutoff of adjusted p below 0.01, was how clones that differed between time points or between blood and tumor were identified. The immuneACCESS repertoire file appears here via TCRdb, limited to in-frame rearrangements. These files lack a portion of the clones; in checked studies, under half of the deficit traces to unresolved V genes, and the cause of the others is not known. V, J and clone size are taken as reported in that table, and D and trimming were inferred from the DNA itself. The table for this sample lists 35,000 to 55,000 clones; around 80% of them were counted only once. The ten most abundant clones make up 13% of the sample.

Inclusive of the bounding cysteine and phenylalanine, the CDR3 is 11 residues long. Of the read, only the CDR3 DNA is kept; its 33 bases are in frame from base 1. V sheds 5 bases and J sheds 4 bases, leaving 6 bases between their ends. CDR1 and CDR2, looked up from the germline V gene (reference sequence), are LNHDA and SQIVND. Results and caveats for the whole study, not just this receptor: At 3 weeks after the start of treatment, tumor-associated TCR clones in peripheral blood had expanded more in patients with durable benefit (n ≈ 22, p = 0.022). A pretreatment peripheral blood TCR clonality below the median was linked to improved progression-free and overall survival. Small sample size (n ≈ 29) and many exploratory analyses mean the results are intended to be hypothesis-generating.

In light of the paper, this sample's time point label describes: peripheral blood 6 weeks after treatment start. The cohort included roughly 30 patients with locally advanced or metastatic urothelial carcinoma who were treated at Memorial Sloan Kettering on a trial protocol. Peripheral blood mononuclear cells were collected pretreatment and during treatment, with between 1 and 8 total time points obtained per patient. The Qiagen DNeasy Blood extraction kit was used to purify genomic DNA from total PBMCs and tumor samples. PBMCs were collected pretreatment and during treatment, and were isolated and stored as previously described.

The chain is encoded by TRBV19 joined to TRBJ2-7; 5 matching bases give a weak D call of TRBD1. This sequence originates from a man in his 60s with urothelial cancer. The material was PBMCs, obtained around atezolizumab (anti-PD-L1) treatment. The CDR3: CASSQGYEQYF. The DNA sequence is given as TGTGCCAGTAGTCAGGGTTACGAGCAGTACTTC.